The 18 T cell receptor beta chains listed next were all sequenced from one sample in a study of patients and donors after allogeneic stem cell transplantation. Via MiXCR, TCRdb re-called the RT-PCR reads, giving one row per CDR3 protein. The sample holds approximately 250,000 distinct CDR3 sequences, 11% to 15% seen once. Sequenced: blood, either unsorted or a sorted T cell fraction (not recorded which). The receptor source for this set is a human donor who was either an allogeneic HSCT recipient or a stem cell or donor lymphocyte infusion donor (not recorded which). It is not recorded whose cells these are; they may come from a transplant donor.

This chain connects TRBV10-3 to TRBJ2-7; tentatively, D is TRBD2 (7 bases). V was shortened by 10 bases and J by 0 bases, with 25 bases between the two germline ends. Germline V gene sequence: CDR1 ENHRY, CDR2 SYGVKD. There are 17 residues in the CDR3. CDR3 nucleotides: TGTGCCACTCGGACAGCTCAGGGAGGGACCCACTCCTACGAGCAGTACTTC. Translated, it gives CATRTAQGGTHSYEQYF.

This clonotype was counted only a few times. The chain recombines TRBV15 with TRBJ2-7, with TRBD1 matching 12 bases. Germline trimming cut 6 bases from V and 6 bases from J; bases unmatched to any gene: 3. Germline CDR1 reads LNHNV; CDR2 reads YYDKDF (reference sequence). This CDR3 has 13 residues. In nucleotides, the CDR3 is TGTGCCACCAGGGGACAGGGGGCTCCCGAGCAGTACTTC. Protein product: CATRGQGAPEQYF.

The chain joins TRBV4-2 to TRBJ1-1; no clear D gene. There are 16 residues in the CDR3. Trimming took 5 bases from V and 1 from J, leaving 17 bases between them. Looked up from germline, CDR1 is LGHNA and CDR2 is YNFKEQ. CDR3 loop: CASSITAGSANTEAFF. The CDR3, as DNA: TGTGCCAGCAGCATCACGGCTGGCTCTGCGAACACTGAAGCTTTCTTT.

The table lists this clonotype with a few counts. This sequence joins TRBV12-3 or TRBV12-4 and TRBJ1-1; D uncertain. CDR3 length: 12 residues. Trimming pared 4 bases from V and 7 bases from J, leaving 10 bases between. CDR3 nucleotides: TGTGCCAGCAGTTCCTGGGCAGATGAAGCTTTCTTT. It codes for CASSSWADEAFF.

The gene calls are TRBV5-1 and TRBJ1-1; D unclear. Between the trimmed V and J ends, which lost 4 bases and 0 bases, there was a span of 7 bases. The CDR3 consists of 13 residues. Germline CDR1 SGHRS, CDR2 YFSETQ. CDR3 DNA sequence: TGCGCCAGCAGCACTACCATGAACACTGAAGCTTTCTTT. Protein sequence: CASSTTMNTEAFF. The variable domain in full, completed from reference TRBV5-1 and TRBJ1-1, reads KAGVTQTPRYLIKTRGQQVTLSCSPISGHRSVSWYQQTPGQGLQFLFEYFSETQRNKGNFPGRFSGRQFSNSRSEMNVSTLELGDSALYLCASSTTMNTEAFFGQGTRLTVV.

This clonotype was recorded a few times. V usage is TRBV2 and J usage is TRBJ1-1; D remains unclear. The CDR3 spans 13 residues. Deletions cut 6 bases from V and 4 bases from J, with 12 bases between. Germline V lookup: CDR1 SNHLY, CDR2 FYNNEI. CDR3 sequence (DNA): TGTGCCAGCAGCCCTGACCAATTCACTGAAGCTTTCTTT. Residues: CASSPDQFTEAFF.

The chain combines TRBV25-1 with TRBJ2-1, with D perhaps TRBD1 (6 bases). The germline V gene has CDR1 MGHDK and CDR2 SYGVNS. There are 17 residues in the CDR3. The V gene lost 7 bases and the J gene lost 1 base, with 20 bases spanning the gap. Written as DNA, the CDR3 is TGTGCCAGCACCAGAAGGATTGCAGGGGCTTCCTACAATGAGCAGTTCTTC. Residues: CASTRRIAGASYNEQFF.

This clonotype was picked up many times. The rearrangement uses TRBV7-2 and TRBJ1-6, with 9 bases identical to TRBD1. V shed 3 bases, J shed 9 bases, and the junction held 6 bases outside the gene matches. CDR1 and CDR2 (germline): SGHTA, FQGNSA. The CDR3 loop spans 15 amino acids. The CDR3 bases are TGTGCCAGCAGCTTGGGGGACAGGGTCCGTTCACCCCTCCACTTT. Amino acids: CASSLGDRVRSPLHF. The full variable domain, with the rest looked up from reference TRBV7-2 and TRBJ1-6, is GAGVSQSPSNKVTEKGKDVELRCDPISGHTALYWYRQSLGQGLEFLIYFQGNSAPDKSGLPSDRFSAERTGGSVSTLTIQRTQQEDSAVYLCASSLGDRVRSPLHFGNGTRLTVT.

The chain carries TRBV30 and TRBJ2-5, with D unresolved. In germline, CDR1 is GTSNPN, CDR2 SVGIG (reference sequence). V was pared by 2 bases and J by 5 bases, with 6 bases between. The CDR3 has 11 amino acids. CDR3 coding DNA: TGTGCCTGGAGTAATGGTGAGACCCAGTACTTC. Translated: CAWSNGETQYF.

A few counts support this clonotype. The chain combines TRBV5-1 with TRBJ1-2; 7 bases fit TRBD1. CDR1 is SGHRS, CDR2 YFSETQ, per germline. The CDR3 totals 13 residues. J gave up 7 bases and V 4 bases, and 7 bases lay outside the gene matches. CDR3 sequence reads: CASSPRQGSGYTF. CDR3 nucleotides: TGCGCCAGCAGCCCCCGACAGGGTAGTGGCTACACCTTC.

The chain carries TRBV2 and TRBJ1-4; weak D call: TRBD1 (5 bases). The CDR3 length is 12 residues. Deletions cut 7 bases from V and 8 bases from J, with 11 bases between. Per the germline V gene, CDR1 is SNHLY and CDR2 is FYNNEI. The CDR3 here is CASTGSMEKLFF. In DNA, the CDR3 is TGTGCCAGCACAGGGTCTATGGAAAAACTGTTTTTT.

This clonotype was seen repeatedly, ten times or more. The chain joins TRBV6-5 to TRBJ2-7, with a possible D match to TRBD1 (5 bases). The CDR3 consists of 11 residues. CDR1 and CDR2 from the germline V gene are MNHEY and SVGAGI. V lost 7 bases and J 6 bases, leaving 10 bases between the germline ends. The CDR3 DNA is TGTGCCAGCACCCAGGGTGGCGAGCAGTACTTC. This codes for CASTQGGEQYF.

There are many counts of this clonotype. The rearrangement links TRBV5-1 to TRBJ1-1, with 9 bases fitting TRBD1. This CDR3 comprises 15 residues. In germline, CDR1 is SGHRS, CDR2 YFSETQ. Trimming at V came to 4 bases and at J to 6 bases, leaving 10 bases not matched to a gene. CDR3 region: CASSLRTGVIAEAFF. CDR3 in DNA: TGCGCCAGCAGCCTACGGACAGGGGTAATCGCTGAAGCTTTCTTT.

The V call is TRBV12-3 or TRBV12-4, the J call TRBJ2-6; TRBD1 might be the D (5 bases). V shed 3 bases and J shed 1 base, with 7 bases lying between them. The CDR3 length is 15 residues. The CDR3 sequence is CASSLSGSGANVLTF. The CDR3 coding sequence is TGTGCCAGCAGTTTGTCAGGGTCTGGGGCCAACGTCCTGACTTTC.

This clonotype was counted a few times. The gene calls are TRBV4-3 and TRBJ1-4; D uncertain. Trimming took off 2 bases at V and 2 bases at J, with 6 bases between the two ends. Germline CDR1 reads LGHNA; CDR2 reads YSLEER. CDR3 length: 14 residues. CDR3 DNA: TGCGCCAGCAGCCAACAAGTGACTAATGAAAAACTGTTTTTT. It codes for CASSQQVTNEKLFF.

This clonotype was picked up many times. The chain couples TRBV29-1 to TRBJ2-7; D may be TRBD1 (6 bases). V was trimmed by 8 bases and J by 6 bases, leaving 17 bases between them. The germline gives CDR1 SQVTM, CDR2 ANQGSEA. The CDR3 totals 12 residues. CDR3 region: CSSWDKGGEQYF. DNA for the CDR3: TGCAGCTCCTGGGACAAGGGCGGCGAGCAGTACTTC.

This clonotype was counted only a few times. The chain uses TRBV15 and TRBJ2-7, with 11 bases aligning to TRBD2. Germline loops: CDR1 LNHNV, CDR2 YYDKDF (reference sequence). The CDR3 extends over 18 amino acids. The V gene end was trimmed by 0 bases and the J gene end by 4 bases; junction bases not matched to a gene: 11. CDR3 bases: TGTGCCACCAGCAGAGATCAGGGGACTAGCGGAATTTTTTACGAGCAGTACTTC. This translates into CATSRDQGTSGIFYEQYF.

This clonotype was observed many times. The rearrangement links TRBV11-2 to TRBJ2-7; D not certain. Germline CDR1 reads SGHAT; CDR2 reads FQNNGV. V was shortened by 5 bases and J by 5 bases, with 16 bases between the two germline ends. The CDR3 covers 14 residues. The CDR3, as DNA: TGTGCCAGCAGCCCGGCTCGGGTCATCGACGAGCAGTACTTC. Amino acid sequence: CASSPARVIDEQYF.